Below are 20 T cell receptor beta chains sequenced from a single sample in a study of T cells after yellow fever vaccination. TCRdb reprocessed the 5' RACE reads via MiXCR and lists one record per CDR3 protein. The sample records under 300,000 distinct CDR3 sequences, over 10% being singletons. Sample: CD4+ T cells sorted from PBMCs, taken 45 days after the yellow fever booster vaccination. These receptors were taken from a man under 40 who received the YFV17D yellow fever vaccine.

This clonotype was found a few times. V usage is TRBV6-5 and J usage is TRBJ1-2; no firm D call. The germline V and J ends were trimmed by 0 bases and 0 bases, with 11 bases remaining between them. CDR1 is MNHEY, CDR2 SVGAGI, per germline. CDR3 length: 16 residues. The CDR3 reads CASSYSIPDSNYGYTF. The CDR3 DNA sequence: TGTGCCAGCAGTTACTCGATTCCAGACTCTAACTATGGCTACACCTTC.

Here the CDR3 DNA reads TGTGCCAGCAGCCCGGGACAGAGCAATCAGCCCCAGCATTTT. Translation gives CASSPGQSNQPQHF. The J gene is TRBJ1-5, the V gene TRBV3-1; 7 bases fit TRBD1. The junction had 1 base not matched to a gene; V was cut back by 4 bases and J by 1 base. The CDR3 loop spans 14 amino acids. CDR1 LGHDT and CDR2 YNNKEL come from the germline V gene (reference sequence).

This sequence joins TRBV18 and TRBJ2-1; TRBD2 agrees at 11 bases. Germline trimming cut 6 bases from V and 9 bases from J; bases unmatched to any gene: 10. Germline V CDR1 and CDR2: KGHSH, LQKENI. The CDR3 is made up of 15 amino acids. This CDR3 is CASSPGTSGTAEQFF. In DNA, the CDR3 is TGTGCCAGCTCCCCCGGGACTAGCGGAACCGCTGAGCAGTTCTTC.

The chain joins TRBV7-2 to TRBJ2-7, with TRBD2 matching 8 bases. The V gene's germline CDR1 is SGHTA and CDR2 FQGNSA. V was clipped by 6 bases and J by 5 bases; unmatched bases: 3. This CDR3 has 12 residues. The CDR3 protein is CASSGAGDEQYF. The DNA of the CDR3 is TGTGCCAGCAGTGGAGCGGGAGACGAGCAGTACTTC.

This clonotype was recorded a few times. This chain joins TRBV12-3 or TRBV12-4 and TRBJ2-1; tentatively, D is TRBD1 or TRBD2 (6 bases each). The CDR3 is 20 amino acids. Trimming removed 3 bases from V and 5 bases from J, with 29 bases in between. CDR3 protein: CASSFIASGVLGHKDNEQFF. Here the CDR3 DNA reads TGTGCCAGCAGTTTTATAGCCTCGGGGGTCCTGGGACACAAGGACAATGAGCAGTTCTTC.

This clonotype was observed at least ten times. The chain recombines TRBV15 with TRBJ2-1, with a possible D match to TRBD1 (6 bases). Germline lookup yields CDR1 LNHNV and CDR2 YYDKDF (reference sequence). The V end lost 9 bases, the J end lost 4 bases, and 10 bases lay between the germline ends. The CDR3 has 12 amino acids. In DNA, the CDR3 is TGTGCCACGGGGACACCTTACAATGAGCAGTTCTTC. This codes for CATGTPYNEQFF.

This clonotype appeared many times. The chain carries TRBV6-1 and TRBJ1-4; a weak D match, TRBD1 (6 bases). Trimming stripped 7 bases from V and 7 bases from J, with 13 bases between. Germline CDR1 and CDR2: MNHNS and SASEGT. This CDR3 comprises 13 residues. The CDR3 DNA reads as TGTGCCAGCACCCTCGCGGGGGCTGAAAAACTGTTTTTT. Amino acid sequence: CASTLAGAEKLFF.

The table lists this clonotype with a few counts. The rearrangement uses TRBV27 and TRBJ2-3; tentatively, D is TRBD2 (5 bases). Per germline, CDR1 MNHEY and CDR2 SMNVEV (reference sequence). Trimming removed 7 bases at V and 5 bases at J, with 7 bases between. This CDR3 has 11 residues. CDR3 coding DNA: TGTGCCAGCAAGCGGTTAGATACGCAGTATTTT. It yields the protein CASKRLDTQYF.

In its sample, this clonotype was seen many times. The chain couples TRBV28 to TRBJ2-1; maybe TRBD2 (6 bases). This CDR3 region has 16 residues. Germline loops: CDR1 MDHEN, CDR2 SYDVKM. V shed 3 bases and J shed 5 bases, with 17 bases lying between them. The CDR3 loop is CASSFPGSSRNNEQFF. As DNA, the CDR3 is TGTGCCAGCAGTTTTCCCGGGAGTTCGAGGAACAATGAGCAGTTCTTC.

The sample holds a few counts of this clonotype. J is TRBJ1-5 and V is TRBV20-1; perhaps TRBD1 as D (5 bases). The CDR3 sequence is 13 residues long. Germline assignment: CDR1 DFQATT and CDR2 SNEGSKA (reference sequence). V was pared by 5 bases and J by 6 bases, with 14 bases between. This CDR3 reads CSAPQGRGQPQHF. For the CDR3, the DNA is TGCAGTGCTCCGCAGGGTCGAGGTCAGCCCCAGCATTTT.

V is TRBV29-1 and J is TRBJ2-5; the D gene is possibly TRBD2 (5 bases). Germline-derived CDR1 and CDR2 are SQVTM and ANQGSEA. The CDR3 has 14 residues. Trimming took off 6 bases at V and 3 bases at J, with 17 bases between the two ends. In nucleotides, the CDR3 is TGCAGCGTATGGCTCGTGTGGGAGAAAGAGACCCAGTACTTC. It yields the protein CSVWLVWEKETQYF.

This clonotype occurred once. In DNA, the CDR3 is TGTGCCAGCAGTTACTCGAGGGCTAGCGGGACCTACGAGCAGTACTTC. Amino acids: CASSYSRASGTYEQYF. The chain joins TRBV6-2 or TRBV6-3 to TRBJ2-7, with 9 nucleotides matching TRBD2. J gave up 2 bases and V 0 bases, and 5 bases lay outside the gene matches. The CDR3 contains 16 residues. CDR1 is MNHEY and CDR2 is SVGEGT in the germline V gene.

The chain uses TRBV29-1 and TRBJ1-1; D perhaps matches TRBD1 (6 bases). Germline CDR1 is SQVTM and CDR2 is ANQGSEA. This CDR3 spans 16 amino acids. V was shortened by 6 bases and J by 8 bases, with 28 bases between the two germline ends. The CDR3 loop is CSVVDSPRERRIEAFF. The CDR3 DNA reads TGCAGCGTCGTGGACAGTCCCCGGGAAAGACGAATCGAAGCTTTCTTT.

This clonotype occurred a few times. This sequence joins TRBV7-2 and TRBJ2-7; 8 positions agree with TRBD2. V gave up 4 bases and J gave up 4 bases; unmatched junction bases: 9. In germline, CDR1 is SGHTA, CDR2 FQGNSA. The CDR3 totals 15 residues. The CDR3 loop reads CASSSQAGAGYEQYF. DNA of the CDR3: TGTGCCAGCAGCTCCCAAGCGGGAGCCGGTTACGAGCAGTACTTC.

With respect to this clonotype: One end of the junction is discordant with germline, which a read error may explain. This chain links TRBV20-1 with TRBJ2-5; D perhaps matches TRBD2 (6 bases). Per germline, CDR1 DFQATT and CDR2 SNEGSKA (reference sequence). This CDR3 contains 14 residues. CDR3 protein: CSARDLGSGGTRYF. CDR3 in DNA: TGCAGTGCTAGAGATCTGGGGAGTGGCGGGACCCGGTACTTC.

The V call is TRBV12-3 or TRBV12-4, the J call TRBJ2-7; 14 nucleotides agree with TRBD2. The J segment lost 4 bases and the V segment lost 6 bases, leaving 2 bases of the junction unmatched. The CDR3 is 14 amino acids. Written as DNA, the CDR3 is TGTGCCAGCAGCGGACTAGCGGGAGGTTACGAGCAGTACTTC. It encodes CASSGLAGGYEQYF.

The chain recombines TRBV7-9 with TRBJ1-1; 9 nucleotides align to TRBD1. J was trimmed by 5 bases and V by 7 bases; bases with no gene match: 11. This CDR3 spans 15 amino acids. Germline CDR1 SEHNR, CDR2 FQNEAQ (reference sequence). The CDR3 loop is CASTAQGAIMTEAFF. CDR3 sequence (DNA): TGTGCCAGCACCGCACAGGGGGCGATTATGACTGAAGCTTTCTTT.

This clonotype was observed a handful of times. The CDR3 region has the DNA TGTGCCACCAGCCGAAACCCCCCCGTGGAGAAACTGTTTTTT. It encodes CATSRNPPVEKLFF. The V call is TRBV15, the J call TRBJ1-4; D unresolved. V was trimmed by 5 bases and J by 11 bases, leaving 18 bases between them. The CDR3 is 14 amino acids. CDR1 LNHNV and CDR2 YYDKDF come from the germline V gene (reference sequence).

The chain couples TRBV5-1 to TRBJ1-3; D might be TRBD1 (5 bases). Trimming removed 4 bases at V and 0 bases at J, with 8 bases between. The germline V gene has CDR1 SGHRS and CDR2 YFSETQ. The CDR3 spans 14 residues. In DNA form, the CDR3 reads TGCGCCAGCAGCCGGGACCGCTCTGGAAACACCATATATTTT. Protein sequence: CASSRDRSGNTIYF.

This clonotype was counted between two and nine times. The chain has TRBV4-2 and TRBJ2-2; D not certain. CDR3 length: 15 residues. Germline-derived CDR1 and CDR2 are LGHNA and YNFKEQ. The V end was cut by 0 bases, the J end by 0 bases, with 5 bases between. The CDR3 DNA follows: TGTGCCAGCAGCCAAGATTACGCGAACACCGGGGAGCTGTTTTTT. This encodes CASSQDYANTGELFF.